This TCR beta chain was captured in a study of immune cell composition in non-small cell lung cancer. General study points: Top 10 clone scores and clonality were higher in squamous than adenocarcinoma.

The CDR3 runs to 14 residues. CDR1 is SGDLS, CDR2 YYNGEE, per germline. Trimming stripped 0 bases from V and 3 bases from J, with 10 bases between. The protocol was immunoSEQ multiplex PCR, while the TCRdb copy is restricted to in-frame clones and leaves out a portion. This table has roughly 5,700 clones, about 77% appearing once. A note on this clone: Its antigen is as yet unknown.

The sequenced sample was lung tumor tissue. This TCR derives from a human donor with non-small cell lung cancer. This chain uses TRBV9 with TRBJ2-7; D call uncertain. CDR3 DNA sequence: TGTGCCAGCAGCGTAGGACTGTCTGTCTACGAGCAGTACTTC. Residues: CASSVGLSVYEQYF.